This entry lists 4 T cell receptor beta chains sequenced from one sample in a study of T cell responses to AZD1222 COVID-19 vaccine. TCRdb keeps only in-frame clones here, not all; method: immunoSEQ multiplex PCR. The sample yields about 86,000 clones, about nine tenths seen once. Sequenced material: peripheral blood, taken on day 0 of AZD1222 vaccination. These receptors were taken from an adult in good health.

The rearrangement joins TRBV7-9 to TRBJ1-4, with D uncertain. The CDR3 extends over 18 amino acids. V shed 3 bases and J shed 2 bases, with 19 bases lying between them. CDR1 SEHNR and CDR2 FQNEAQ come from the germline V gene (reference sequence). CDR3 nucleotide sequence: TGTGCCAGCAGCTTCGCTCCTGATAAAAGTCGGACTAATGAAAAACTGTTTTTT. Amino acids: CASSFAPDKSRTNEKLFF.

The rearrangement links TRBV5-1 to TRBJ2-3; TRBD2 agrees at 16 bases. The CDR3 totals 19 residues. With V trimmed by 4 bases and J by 3 bases, 11 bases remained unmatched. The germline V gene has CDR1 SGHRS and CDR2 YFSETQ. CDR3 loop: CASSPSAVGLAGGTDTQYF. CDR3 nucleotide sequence: TGCGCCAGCAGCCCATCGGCGGTGGGACTAGCGGGAGGGACAGATACGCAGTATTTT.

For the CDR3, the DNA is TGCAGCGTTGAAGTCCGACAGGGGGCCGGGGAGCTGTTTTTT. Translation gives CSVEVRQGAGELFF. This chain links TRBV29-1 with TRBJ2-2; 9 nucleotides line up with TRBD1. The CDR3 sequence is 14 residues long. V shed 1 base and J 6 bases; nucleotides not matched to a gene: 3. Germline CDR1 SQVTM, CDR2 ANQGSEA.

This chain links TRBV19 with TRBJ2-5; D possibly corresponds to TRBD1 (5 bases). V was shortened by 6 bases and J by 1 base, with 15 bases between the two germline ends. The CDR3 is 15 amino acids. Germline assignment: CDR1 LNHDA and CDR2 SQIVND (reference sequence). The chain's CDR3 is CASRARPRGQETQYF. CDR3 nucleotides: TGTGCCAGTAGAGCGAGACCAAGGGGCCAAGAGACCCAGTACTTC.